This TCR beta chain was found in a study of T cells after yellow fever vaccination. About the study: The authors prepared low-cell-number fractions using SMART-Seq v4 Ultra Low Input.

Comments on this clonotype: The antigen remains undetermined.

Trimming cost V 3 bases and J 2 bases, with 5 bases left between them. Germline values: CDR1 SGHRS, CDR2 YFSETQ. The CDR3 totals 12 residues. In making TCR cDNA, 5'RACE template switching added a universal primer site and UMIs to it. MiXCR, run by TCRdb on the 5' RACE reads, gives a single entry per CDR3 protein. The sample holds around 310,000 distinct CDR3 sequences; about 3.5% are singletons and the top ten take about a quarter. Study conclusions and caveats: The secondary response was weaker, and its peak arrived faster, on day 5 versus 15. Most primary-vaccination clones recurred post-booster (more than 95% CD4, 88% CD8).

This sequence was found in a man between 18 and 35 years old who received the YFV17D yellow fever vaccine. The specimen was PBMCs, collected on the day of the yellow fever booster vaccination. The V gene is TRBV5-1, the J gene TRBJ1-1, with D unresolved. As DNA, the CDR3 is TGCGCCAGCAGCTCCGCTAACACTGAAGCTTTCTTT. It codes for CASSSANTEAFF.